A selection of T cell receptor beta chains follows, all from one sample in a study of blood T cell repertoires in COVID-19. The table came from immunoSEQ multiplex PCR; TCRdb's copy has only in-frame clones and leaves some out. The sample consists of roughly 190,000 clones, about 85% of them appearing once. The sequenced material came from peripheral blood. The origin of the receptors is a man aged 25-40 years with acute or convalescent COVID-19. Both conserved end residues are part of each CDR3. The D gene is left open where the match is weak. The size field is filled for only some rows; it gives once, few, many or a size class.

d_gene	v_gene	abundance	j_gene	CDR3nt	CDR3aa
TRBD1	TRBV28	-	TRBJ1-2	TGTGCCAGCAGACCCATAGGACAGGGGCTGGATGGCTACACCTTC	CASRPIGQGLDGYTF
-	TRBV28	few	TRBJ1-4	TGTGCCAGCAGTCCCCTCCTTGTCAGCGGGGAAAAACTGTTTTTT	CASSPLLVSGEKLFF
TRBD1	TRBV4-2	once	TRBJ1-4	TGTGCCAGCAGCCAAGCGGGACAGTATAATGAAAAACTGTTTTTT	CASSQAGQYNEKLFF
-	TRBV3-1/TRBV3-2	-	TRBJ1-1	TGTGCCAGCAGAAGCCCGGGTGGGACTGAAGCTTTCTTT	CASRSPGGTEAFF
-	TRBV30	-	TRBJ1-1	TGTGCCTGGACCTCCCTGTCGGGGTTGAACACTGAAGCTTTCTTT	CAWTSLSGLNTEAFF
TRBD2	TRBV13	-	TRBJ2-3	TGTGCCAGCAGCTTAGGGAGCGGGGGCCCGAGCACAGATACGCAGTATTTT	CASSLGSGGPSTDTQYF
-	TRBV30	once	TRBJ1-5	TGTGCCTGGAGAGGACTAGGCGGCAATCAGCCCCAGCATTTT	CAWRGLGGNQPQHF
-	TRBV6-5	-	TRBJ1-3	TGTGCCAGCAGTAGGACTTCTGGAAACACCATATATTTT	CASSRTSGNTIYF
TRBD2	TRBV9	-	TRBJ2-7	TGTGCCAGCAGCGCTTATAGCGGGAGTAACTACGAGCAGTACTTC	CASSAYSGSNYEQYF
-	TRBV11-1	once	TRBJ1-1	TGTGCCAGCAGCTCCAGGTCCCATGTCACTGAAGCTTTCTTT	CASSSRSHVTEAFF